A selection of T cell receptor beta chains follows, all from one sample in a study of radiation and T cells in renal cell carcinoma. Measured with immunoSEQ multiplex PCR; TCRdb has only the in-frame clones, and not every one. The data contain approximately 51,000 clones, 65% to 90% of them singletons. Sequencing was performed on blood, taken from a patient whose treatment included radiotherapy and nephrectomy. The receptors here all came from a woman aged 65 to 85 with renal cell carcinoma. Both conserved end residues are part of each CDR3. A D gene is named only where the DNA matches it firmly. Size is omitted from some rows. Given values are once, few, many or a class for expanded clones.

clone_size | j_call | v_call | d_call | cdr3_nt | cdr3_aa
NA | TRBJ1-4 | TRBV2 | TRBD1 | TGTGCCAGAAAGTTCCATGGACAGGGTAATGAAAAACTGTTTTTT | CARKFHGQGNEKLFF
NA | TRBJ1-3 | TRBV2 | NA | TGTGCCAGCAAAGCTGGAAACACCATATATTTT | CASKAGNTIYF
few | TRBJ1-5 | TRBV4-1 | NA | TGCGCCAGCAGCCAAGGGGACGGGGGCAATCAGCCCCAGCATTTT | CASSQGDGGNQPQHF
NA | TRBJ1-5 | TRBV4-1 | TRBD1 | TGCGCCAGCAGCCAAGATCCGGGACAGGGGAGTCAGCCCCAGCATTTT | CASSQDPGQGSQPQHF
NA | TRBJ2-5 | TRBV19 | TRBD2 | TGTGCCAGTAGTATAACTAGCGGGAGCGACAGGGAGACCCAGTACTTC | CASSITSGSDRETQYF
NA | TRBJ2-5 | TRBV30 | TRBD1 | TGTGCCGGTAAAGGACAGGGGGCCGGAGAGACCCAGTACTTC | CAGKGQGAGETQYF
NA | TRBJ2-1 | TRBV12-5 | TRBD2 | TGTGCTAGTGGCCTGACTAGCGGGAGGGCCGGTGAGCAGTTCTTC | CASGLTSGRAGEQFF
NA | TRBJ2-7 | TRBV2 | TRBD2 | TGTGCCAGCAGAATGGGGGGGAGCTACGAGCAGTACTTC | CASRMGGSYEQYF
NA | TRBJ2-6 | TRBV10-3 | TRBD1 | TGTGCCATCAGTCCCGGGACAGGCTCTGGGGCCAACGTCCTGACTTTC | CAISPGTGSGANVLTF
NA | TRBJ1-2 | TRBV2 | TRBD1 | TGTGCCAGCAGGTTGACATTAGCAGGGGGCTATGGCTACACCTTC | CASRLTLAGGYGYTF
NA | TRBJ2-1 | TRBV5-1 | TRBD2 | TGCGCCAGCAGGATCGGTGAGGTCGGACTAGCGGGGGGGCACAATGAGCAGTTCTTC | CASRIGEVGLAGGHNEQFF
NA | TRBJ2-2 | TRBV7-9 | NA | TGTGCCAGCAGCCCAATGACAGGAGGGACCGGGGAGCTGTTTTTT | CASSPMTGGTGELFF
NA | TRBJ2-7 | TRBV9 | NA | TGTGCCAGCAGCGTAGGGAGGGTTTCCGAGCAGTACTTC | CASSVGRVSEQYF
NA | TRBJ1-5 | TRBV27 | TRBD1 | TGTGCCAGCAGTCCAACAGGGGGGCGCGGTCAGCCCCAGCATTTT | CASSPTGGRGQPQHF
NA | TRBJ1-1 | TRBV6-5 | NA | TGTGCCAGCCAACCTGGGGGGACGCCAAACACTGAAGCTTTCTTT | CASQPGGTPNTEAFF
NA | TRBJ2-2 | TRBV4-1 | NA | TGCGCCAGCAGCCCCCTCCTGAGGAACACCGGGGAGCTGTTTTTT | CASSPLLRNTGELFF
NA | TRBJ1-5 | TRBV30 | NA | TGTGCCTGGAGTGTTGGGGGGCATAGCAATCAGCCCCAGCATTTT | CAWSVGGHSNQPQHF
few | TRBJ1-1 | TRBV7-9 | NA | TGTGCCAGCAGCTTGTACACTGAAGCTTTCTTT | CASSLYTEAFF
NA | TRBJ1-2 | TRBV19 | NA | TGTGCCAGTAGTGCCCCGGGGGACTTCTATGGCTACACCTTC | CASSAPGDFYGYTF
NA | TRBJ2-1 | TRBV7-2 | TRBD2 | TGTGCCAGCAGCCCACCGGGGCTAGCGGGGCTATACAATGAGCAGTTCTTC | CASSPPGLAGLYNEQFF
NA | TRBJ2-1 | TRBV7-9 | NA | TGTGCCAGCAGCTTTCCGGGAGTGGGTTACAATGAGCAGTTCTTC | CASSFPGVGYNEQFF
NA | TRBJ2-3 | TRBV9 | NA | TGTGCCAGCAGCGTAGTGGGGAAGGGGACAGATACGCAGTATTTT | CASSVVGKGTDTQYF
NA | TRBJ1-1 | TRBV6-6 | TRBD1 | TGTGCCAGCAGTCCACGGGGACAGGGGACTGAAGCTTTCTTT | CASSPRGQGTEAFF
NA | TRBJ1-1 | TRBV5-4 | TRBD1 | TGTGCCAGCAGCCCGGACAGGGCCTTGAACACTGAAGCTTTCTTT | CASSPDRALNTEAFF
NA | TRBJ1-3 | TRBV19 | NA | TGTGCCAGTAAGCAGATCTCTGGAAACACCATATATTTT | CASKQISGNTIYF
NA | TRBJ2-2 | TRBV7-9 | TRBD2 | TGTGCCAGCAGCCCCCCGGGAGGAAACACCGGGGAGCTGTTTTTT | CASSPPGGNTGELFF
NA | TRBJ2-3 | TRBV4-3 | NA | TGCGCCAGCAGCCAAGATTTAGTACAACCGTCTTACACAGATACGCAGTATTTT | CASSQDLVQPSYTDTQYF
NA | TRBJ1-2 | TRBV10-3 | NA | TGTGCCATCAGTCCGGGTGTAAGCAACTATGGCTACACCTTC | CAISPGVSNYGYTF
NA | TRBJ1-3 | TRBV27 | NA | TGTGCCAGCAGCCGTCTCTCTGGAAACACCATATATTTT | CASSRLSGNTIYF
NA | TRBJ2-1 | TRBV29-1 | NA | TGCAGCGTTGAATTAGGGGCCAATGAGCAGTTCTTC | CSVELGANEQFF
NA | TRBJ2-7 | TRBV29-1 | NA | TGCAGCGTTGTCACCCTGGGCGGAATTTCCTACGAGCAGTACTTC | CSVVTLGGISYEQYF
NA | TRBJ2-7 | TRBV18 | NA | TGTGCCAGCTCACCAAGCTCCGGGTCCTACGAGCAGTACTTC | CASSPSSGSYEQYF
NA | TRBJ2-2 | TRBV9 | NA | TGTGCCAGCAGCGGCCCTTCGAACACCGGGGAGCTGTTTTTT | CASSGPSNTGELFF
NA | TRBJ2-5 | TRBV2 | TRBD1 | TGTGCCAGCAGTGAAGCGCTTCGACAGGGCTGGGAGACCCAGTACTTC | CASSEALRQGWETQYF
few | TRBJ2-7 | TRBV7-6 | NA | TGTGCCAGCAGCCAGCTGATACGGGACACCTACGAGCAGTACTTC | CASSQLIRDTYEQYF
NA | TRBJ2-7 | TRBV13 | NA | TGTGCCAGCAGACCCAGGGCGACCTCCTACGAGCAGTACTTC | CASRPRATSYEQYF